The clone carrying this TCR beta chain came up a few times. Its specificity is unknown. Assay: immunoSEQ multiplex PCR; the TCRdb copy retains only in-frame clones and omits some. The sample lists tens of thousands of clones; 90% were seen once. The data stem from a study of graft-versus-host responses after intestinal transplantation. Across the study: Anti-thymocyte globulin induction preceded about 3 years of tacrolimus and steroid maintenance in all recipients. Broader study findings: In patients with graft-donor T cell macrochimerism, allograft graft-versus-host to host-versus-graft clonal ratios were high. Researchers found GvH clones in recipient marrow, and some showed up first in ileum or blood. Maximum circulating GvH clone levels tracked with early post-transplant HvG decreases.

Sequencing was performed on unstimulated CD8+ T cells sorted from spleen or lymph node cells, taken before intestinal transplant. The TCR originated in a human donor who received an intestinal transplant.

The CDR3 protein is CASSYRGRVWNEQYF. CDR3 DNA sequence: TGTGCCAGCAGTTATCGAGGCAGGGTATGGAACGAGCAGTACTTC. This chain uses TRBV6-5 with TRBJ2-7; D might be TRBD1 (5 bases). V lost 3 bases, J lost 5 bases, and 17 bases lay in between. Germline V gene lookup returns CDR1 MNHEY and CDR2 SVGAGI. The CDR3 sequence is 15 residues long.